This T cell receptor beta chain was sequenced for a study of shared clonotypes between healthy human individuals. Naive CD8 cells lacked CD45RO and underwent positive selection for CCR7, leaving out terminally differentiated effector memory CD45RA+ cells. This clone was found once. The antigen is unknown. CDR1 and CDR2 (germline): LGHNT, FRNRAP. V lost 1 base and J lost 1, with 8 bases in between. CDR3 length equals 15 residues. Findings and limits, study-wide: Estimated clonotype richness was generally higher in naive than memory subsets. Collection of samples was limited to blood; tissue repertoires likely differ.

It was about 210 ng DNA, some 30,000 T cell genomes, that sorted-subset replicate PCRs used. Here immunoSEQ multiplex PCR was the method, and the copy in TCRdb shows in-frame clones only, minus some. The sample carries 560,000 or so clones, approximately 96% recorded once. The genes are TRBV12-5 and TRBJ2-1; no reliable D call. The origin of this receptor is a woman in her twenties or thirties in good health. The sequencing sample was made of naive CD8+ T cells sorted from blood. CDR3 residues: CASGLGRSSYNEQFF. The CDR3 DNA reads as TGTGCTAGTGGTTTGGGGCGCTCTTCCTACAATGAGCAGTTCTTC.